One T cell receptor beta chain is described in this entry. This clonotype occurred many times. Its antigen target is currently unknown. There are no base qualities to consult, and no much larger clone falls within one base. The library came from UMI-ligation and nested PCR. The beta constant-region primer was an equimolar mix of two oligonucleotides covering both TRBC1 and TRBC2. Four rounds of PCR, combining the SP2 primer with nested alpha and beta constant-region primers, were used to amplify the ligated cDNA. A single-stranded oligonucleotide carrying the SP2 primer and a 12-nucleotide UMI was ligated to the 3' end of the cDNA by T4 RNA ligase 1. Incubation of the ligation reaction was carried out at 16 degrees C for about 20-24 hours. PCR2 was typically performed as a SYBR Green qPCR and was stopped at a predetermined threshold so that over-amplification was prevented. Apart from the first purification, every purification step used Agencourt AMPure XP magnetic beads. Libraries were quantified by Qubit and checked on a TapeStation, where a main peak was expected near 650 bp. The pooled libraries were sequenced on an Illumina MiSeq using v2 2x251 paired-end kits, which usually yielded about 0.95-2 million reads per sample. Each sample was pooled at about 4.2 nM, and roughly 4.5-8% PhiX was included to help cluster recognition. In the source study's methods: Decombinator assigned V and J genes to Demultiplexor-processed FASTQ reads by tag matching, allowing a single base-pair mismatch. By using UMIs, Collapsinator corrected both sequencing errors and the frequency errors caused by PCR heterogeneity. CDR3Translator translated TCRs and extracted CDR3s from the conserved cysteine to the FGXG phenylalanine, flagging non-productive sequences. Gini, Shannon entropy and inverse Simpson indices were computed after subsampling the repertoires to the same number of UMI-defined TCRs. Power-law fits to clonotype abundance distributions were performed by maximum likelihood within the linear range. On one naive CD8 sample, the pipeline and MIGEC gave similar UMI counts, unique TCR numbers and clonal distributions. One analysis removed from the naive repertoire any naive TCRs that were also found in any memory subset from the same donor. Repertoires were searched for some 7,000 CMV-associated CDR3 sequences compiled from VDJdb and a published dataset. TCRdb's own reprocessing of the public reads used fastp at Q25 and MiXCR and kept productive beta chains. Duplicate CDR3 protein sequences are folded into a single record with the most common DNA and genes. TCRdb's processing, not the authors', yielded these V and J calls. The sample yields over 90,000 distinct CDR3 sequences; around 11% were counted once. The top ten constitute around 0.13% of the sample.

There are 16 amino acids in the CDR3, from cysteine to phenylalanine inclusive. Only the CDR3 DNA stays, 48 bases, in frame from base 1. CDR1 and CDR2 (MGHRA, YSYEKL) derive from the germline V gene. V sheds 4 bases and J sheds 2 bases, leaving 15 bases between their ends. The data stem from a study of naive and memory T cell subsets (dated by TCRdb to about 2017). About the investigation overall: An open-source, UMI-based TCR alpha and beta sequencing pipeline was applied to sorted naive and memory peripheral blood T cell subsets. RNA was DNase-treated and reverse transcribed with TCR constant-region primers, mostly using SuperScript III. Complete agreement was observed between the functional CMV T cell responses and the IgG serology results.

TCR alpha and beta chain libraries were amplified separately from the second PCR step onward. To determine each donor's CMV status, fresh PBMCs were stimulated overnight with CMV viral lysate, and IFNgamma production from CD4+ T cells was then assessed. Miltenyi beads were used first to positively select CD4 T cells, and CD8 T cells were then positively selected from the CD4-negative fraction. After staining for CD3, CD4, CD8, CD45RA, CD27 and a live/dead dye, cells were sorted on a BD Aria II into four subsets based on CD45RA and CD27. Blood came from a few healthy volunteers, each fractionated into CD4 and CD8 T cells and then into four differentiation subsets. About 120 ml of peripheral blood was drawn per donor, and PBMC were isolated by Ficoll-Paque PLUS density-gradient centrifugation. Sorted cells were lysed in RLT buffer, and RNA was extracted with a Qiagen RNeasy kit and stored at -80°C.

Overall results and qualifications from the work: No ground truth was available to validate the repertoire findings for the naive and memory subsets. A power law was followed by TCR abundance, with an exponent that differed between naive and memory subsets but was consistent across the three individuals. After error correction, over 90% of naive TCR sequences appeared only once, giving much steeper abundance distributions than memory subsets. A few larger clonotypes were present in naive repertoires, especially CD8 naive repertoires, and these clonotypes were possibly memory cells re-expressing CD45RA. RNA-based TCR counts may be influenced by expression changes linked to T cell activation and differentiation. In both CD4 and CD8 cells, going from naive through CM, EM and EMRA, the Gini index went up while Shannon and inverse Simpson diversity went down. Single alpha or beta chain sequences, rather than paired alpha/beta receptors, were used to define clonotypes.

The sequencing input was naive CD4+ T cells from blood. Reading the label with the study, this specimen's cell subset or site is: naive T cells, CD45RA high CD27+. In this chain, TRBV4-1 is recombined with TRBJ1-5; the D gene is unclear. The TCR originated in a human donor in good health. The CDR3 has the sequence CASSPAAYSGNQPQHF. The sequenced DNA: TGCGCCAGCAGCCCCGCGGCCTATTCGGGCAATCAGCCCCAGCATTTT.